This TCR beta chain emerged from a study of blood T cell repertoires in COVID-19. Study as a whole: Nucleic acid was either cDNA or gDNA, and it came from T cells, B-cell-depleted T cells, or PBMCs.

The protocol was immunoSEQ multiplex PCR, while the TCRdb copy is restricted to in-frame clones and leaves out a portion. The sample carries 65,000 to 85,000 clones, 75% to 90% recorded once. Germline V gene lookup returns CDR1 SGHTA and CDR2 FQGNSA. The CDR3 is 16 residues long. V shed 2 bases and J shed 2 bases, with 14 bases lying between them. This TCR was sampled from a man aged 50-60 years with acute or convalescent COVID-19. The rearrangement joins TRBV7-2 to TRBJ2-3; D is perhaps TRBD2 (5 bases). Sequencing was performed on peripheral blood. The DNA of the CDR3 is TGTGCCAGCAGCTTACAGGCTAGCAGGTCCACAGATACGCAGTATTTT. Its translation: CASSLQASRSTDTQYF.